The rows below give T cell receptor beta chains drawn from one sample of a study of human T cells and chemical hapten exposure. In TCRdb, the RACE reads were re-called with MiXCR into one record per CDR3 protein. Of roughly 74,000 distinct CDR3 sequences listed, about 31% are singletons. The source was whole blood, collected in connection with sensitization to the hapten diphenylcyclopropenone (DPC). All receptors come from a man aged 40-50 years with alopecia areata. Some clones in this sample may be carry-over from other donors' samples. Each CDR3 is given with its conserved first and last residue. The order of the fields is CDR3 length, J gene, V gene, CDR3 protein.

length: 13; J: TRBJ1-1; V: TRBV7-2; CDR3: CASSPPPGFEAFF
length: 13; J: TRBJ2-7; V: TRBV6-5; CDR3: CASSPAGRYEQYF
length: 18; J: TRBJ2-3; V: TRBV7-8; CDR3: CASSTSETSFAFSDTQYF
length: 14; J: TRBJ2-7; V: TRBV6-1; CDR3: CASREYPQVDEQYF
length: 13; J: TRBJ2-7; V: TRBV12-3/TRBV12-4; CDR3: CASGRGGAYEQYF
length: 14; J: TRBJ2-2; V: TRBV6-1; CDR3: CASNSGGGTGELFF
length: 14; J: TRBJ2-1; V: TRBV29-1; CDR3: CSVGGLAEYNEQFF
length: 15; J: TRBJ1-1; V: TRBV28; CDR3: CASSGRWGAQTEAFF
length: 12; J: TRBJ1-1; V: TRBV3-1; CDR3: CASSQGGGEAFF
length: 15; J: TRBJ2-3; V: TRBV9; CDR3: CASSKDGQGADTQYF
length: 12; J: TRBJ2-5; V: TRBV29-1; CDR3: CSGGAKGETQYF
length: 16; J: TRBJ2-3; V: TRBV7-2; CDR3: CASSLTSGSGKDTQYF
length: 15; J: TRBJ2-1; V: TRBV6-2/TRBV6-3; CDR3: CASRVIAGGYNEQFF
length: 16; J: TRBJ2-5; V: TRBV5-4; CDR3: CASSVMWTGGPETQYF
length: 14; J: TRBJ2-1; V: TRBV24-1; CDR3: CATSDDRPRNEQFF
length: 14; J: TRBJ1-1; V: TRBV28; CDR3: CASSSPGQNTEAFF
length: 14; J: TRBJ2-7; V: TRBV20-1; CDR3: CSASPQVLSYEQYF
length: 17; J: TRBJ1-1; V: TRBV6-5; CDR3: CASSSLGAGGPNTEAFF
length: 15; J: TRBJ1-4; V: TRBV21-1; CDR3: CASSKVGRSSEKLFF
length: 16; J: TRBJ2-7; V: TRBV9; CDR3: CASSPGIGAGAYEQYF
length: 14; J: TRBJ1-1; V: TRBV12-3/TRBV12-4; CDR3: CASAGQLMNTEAFF
length: 16; J: TRBJ2-1; V: TRBV7-2; CDR3: CASSTRAGSSYNEQFF
length: 13; J: TRBJ2-7; V: TRBV7-8; CDR3: CATREGGGHEQYF
length: 17; J: TRBJ1-5; V: TRBV12-3/TRBV12-4; CDR3: CASSLIMTDNSNQPQHF
length: 16; J: TRBJ2-2; V: TRBV7-7; CDR3: CASSQLAGVQTGELFF
length: 14; J: TRBJ2-7; V: TRBV6-6; CDR3: CASRPRQVNYEQYF
length: 14; J: TRBJ2-7; V: TRBV3-1; CDR3: CASSQDRDSYEQYF
length: 14; J: TRBJ2-1; V: TRBV10-1; CDR3: CASLPSGTSWKQFF
length: 14; J: TRBJ2-7; V: TRBV20-1; CDR3: CSARAGTGVGEQYF
length: 14; J: TRBJ2-5; V: TRBV7-9; CDR3: CASSFTGGQETQYF
length: 15; J: TRBJ1-1; V: TRBV4-3; CDR3: CASSQVLTGNTEAFF
length: 11; J: TRBJ2-7; V: TRBV29-1; CDR3: CSAVQGNEQYF
length: 15; J: TRBJ2-7; V: TRBV9; CDR3: CASSPSAGLSYEQYF
length: 13; J: TRBJ2-5; V: TRBV20-1; CDR3: CSAPDGVLGTQYF
length: 13; J: TRBJ1-5; V: TRBV6-2/TRBV6-3; CDR3: CASSYSSGQPQHF
length: 16; J: TRBJ1-1; V: TRBV6-6; CDR3: CASSMTVGGMNTEAFF
length: 14; J: TRBJ1-5; V: TRBV12-3/TRBV12-4; CDR3: CASSSRDSNQPQHF
length: 13; J: TRBJ2-7; V: TRBV19; CDR3: CASSIRHGHYQYF
length: 15; J: TRBJ2-7; V: TRBV10-2; CDR3: CASSELAGTLHEQYF
length: 19; J: TRBJ2-7; V: TRBV18; CDR3: CASSPRSPDPTTWTYEQYF
length: 14; J: TRBJ2-7; V: TRBV4-1; CDR3: CASSQTSGSYEQYF
length: 16; J: TRBJ2-6; V: TRBV14; CDR3: CASSPRQGSGANVLTF
length: 14; J: TRBJ2-5; V: TRBV5-6; CDR3: CASSLPGGLRTQYF
length: 16; J: TRBJ2-5; V: TRBV3-1; CDR3: CASSPQLAGRAETQYF
length: 15; J: TRBJ2-3; V: TRBV20-1; CDR3: CSARDFRGQADTQYF
length: 13; J: TRBJ2-3; V: TRBV7-9; CDR3: CASSLALGDTQYF
length: 15; J: TRBJ2-2; V: TRBV2; CDR3: CASSRTSGNTGELFF
length: 13; J: TRBJ2-3; V: TRBV6-2/TRBV6-3; CDR3: CASLRALSEPQYF
length: 16; J: TRBJ2-1; V: TRBV5-6; CDR3: CASSLGLAGASNEQFF
length: 17; J: TRBJ2-1; V: TRBV6-6; CDR3: CASRTIQGVSSYNEQFF
length: 14; J: TRBJ2-1; V: TRBV5-6; CDR3: CASSLGPAGGEQFF